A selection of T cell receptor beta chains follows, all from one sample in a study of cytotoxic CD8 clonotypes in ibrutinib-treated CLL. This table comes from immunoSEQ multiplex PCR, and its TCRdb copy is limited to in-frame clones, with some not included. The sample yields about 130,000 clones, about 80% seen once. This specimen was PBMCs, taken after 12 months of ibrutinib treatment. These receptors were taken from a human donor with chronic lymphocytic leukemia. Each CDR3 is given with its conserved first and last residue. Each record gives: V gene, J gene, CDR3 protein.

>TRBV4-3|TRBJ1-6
CASSQDLFFARSNNSPLHF
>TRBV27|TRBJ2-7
CASSLAAGSRQYF
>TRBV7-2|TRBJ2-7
CASSLLLAGVGEQYF
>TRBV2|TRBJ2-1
CASSDRIYNEQFF
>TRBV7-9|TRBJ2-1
CASSRGSGNVNEQFF
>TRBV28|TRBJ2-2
CASSFLSGRKSGELFF
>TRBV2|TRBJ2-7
CASSEARASGPYEQYF
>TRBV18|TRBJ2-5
CASENRDIQETQYF
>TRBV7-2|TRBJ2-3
CASSLGLWGYTDTQYF
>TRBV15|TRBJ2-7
CATSRDRSRRTEQYF
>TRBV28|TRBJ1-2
CASRQRAYGYTF
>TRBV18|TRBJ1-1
CASSPETADTEAFF
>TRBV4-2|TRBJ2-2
CASSQDLASGDGGTGELFF